This T cell receptor beta chain was recorded in a study of T-cell reconstitution after alpha-beta-depleted transplantation in children. Whole-study findings and limits: There were some patients whose high TCRbeta diversity at day 60 came from surviving recipient T cells and thymic progenitors. At one year after transplant, newly produced T cells mostly accounted for T-cell counts and diversity. Several hundred rapidly expanded clones from non-depleted graft cells reportedly supplied alpha-beta T cells about two months post-transplant.

The ends were cut back, 4 bases at V and 8 bases at J, with 21 bases in the middle. Germline CDR1 DFQATT, CDR2 SNEGSKA (reference sequence). The CDR3 consists of 15 residues. The library targeted TCRbeta and was prepared with unique molecular identifiers. TCRdb re-derived calls from the PCR reads in MiXCR, one entry per CDR3 protein. In the table there are 200,000 to 250,000 distinct CDR3 sequences, roughly 11% of which are singletons. Ten or more counts support this clonotype. Its antigen is currently unknown. This TCR derives from a child less than two years old with acute myeloid leukemia, due to receive a stem cell transplant. This specimen was PBMCs, taken before TCRalphabeta/CD19-depleted stem cell transplant. The chain recombines TRBV20-1 with TRBJ2-1; D might be TRBD2 (6 bases). The CDR3 sequence: CSATKTPGVEDEQFF. The CDR3 nucleotides are TGCAGTGCTACGAAAACCCCGGGAGTTGAGGATGAGCAGTTCTTC.